Below, 17 T cell receptor beta chains from the same sample are listed, as sequenced in a study of cytomegalovirus exposure and HLA in healthy donors. It was with 60 Vbeta and 13 Jbeta primers that the PCR ran. The repertoire was sequenced with immunoSEQ multiplex PCR; TCRdb's copy has only in-frame clones and lacks some. The sample records about 150,000 clones, roughly 77% being singletons. Sequenced sample: PBMCs. Source of these receptors: a human donor in good health.

The chain recombines TRBV6-5 with TRBJ2-5; tentatively, D is TRBD1 (5 bases). Germline values: CDR1 MNHEY, CDR2 SVGAGI. The length of the CDR3 is 15 residues. V lost 2 bases to trimming and J lost 2 bases, with 12 bases between them. The CDR3: CASSYNPQGQETQYF. The CDR3 DNA reads as TGTGCCAGCAGTTACAATCCCCAGGGACAAGAGACCCAGTACTTC.

The chain joins TRBV6-6 to TRBJ2-7, with 7 bases that match TRBD1. This CDR3 comprises 16 residues. Germline V gene lookup returns CDR1 MNHNY and CDR2 SVGAGI (reference sequence). Trimming removed 2 bases from V and 3 bases from J; junction bases left unmatched: 10. The CDR3 sequence: CASSYETGFEGYEQYF. CDR3 nucleotide sequence: TGTGCCAGCAGTTACGAGACAGGGTTCGAGGGCTACGAGCAGTACTTC.

The chain combines TRBV4-2 with TRBJ1-5; TRBD1 agrees at 9 bases. Germline CDR1 LGHNA, CDR2 YNFKEQ. The CDR3 contains 15 residues. The trim removed 0 bases at V and 6 bases at J, leaving 3 bases unmatched. The CDR3 DNA sequence: TGTGCCAGCAGCCAAGATGGACAGGGGTTTCAGCCCCAGCATTTT. This gives the protein CASSQDGQGFQPQHF.

The V gene is TRBV27, the J gene TRBJ2-1, with 9 bases lining up with TRBD1. Germline V gene data show CDR1 as MNHEY and CDR2 as SMNVEV (reference sequence). J was trimmed by 8 bases and V by 5 bases; bases with no gene match: 10. The CDR3 has 15 residues. CDR3 amino acids: CASSTLRDREDEQFF. The CDR3 bases are TGTGCCAGCAGTACGCTCCGGGACAGGGAAGATGAGCAGTTCTTC.

The rearrangement links TRBV15 to TRBJ1-2; 8 bases line up with TRBD1. This CDR3 has 14 amino acids. Germline V gene sequence: CDR1 LNHNV, CDR2 YYDKDF (reference sequence). Trimming removed 0 bases from V and 10 bases from J; junction bases left unmatched: 7. CDR3 loop: CATSRDVSGGSYTF. DNA of the CDR3: TGTGCCACCAGCAGAGATGTGTCAGGGGGCTCCTACACCTTC.

The gene calls are TRBV5-4 and TRBJ2-1; 10 bases line up with TRBD2. Germline V CDR1 and CDR2: SGHNT, YYREEE (reference sequence). The CDR3 covers 17 residues. Trimming took 0 bases from V and 7 from J; bases not matched to a gene: 10. The CDR3 bases are TGTGCCAGCAGCTTGGTGGGACTAGCGAATTTCGGTAATGAGCAGTTCTTC. Translating it yields CASSLVGLANFGNEQFF.

This sequence joins TRBV25-1 and TRBJ2-1; 8 nucleotides line up with TRBD2. CDR1 is MGHDK, CDR2 SYGVNS, per germline. The CDR3 spans 16 residues. Trimming took 3 bases from V and 1 from J; bases not matched to a gene: 5. CDR3 in amino acids: CASSEVPGGSYNEQFF. The CDR3 DNA reads TGTGCCAGCAGTGAGGTCCCGGGAGGGTCCTACAATGAGCAGTTCTTC.

The genes are TRBV7-6 and TRBJ2-7; 14 bases are a match to TRBD2. V shed 3 bases and J 0 bases; nucleotides not matched to a gene: 7. CDR1 is SGHVS, CDR2 FNYEAQ, per germline. The length of the CDR3 is 18 residues. CDR3: CASSLEGLAGGNSYEQYF. DNA for the CDR3: TGTGCCAGCAGCTTGGAAGGACTAGCGGGGGGTAACTCCTACGAGCAGTACTTC.

J is TRBJ2-7 and V is TRBV11-2, with D possibly matching TRBD1 (5 bases). V lost 7 bases to trimming and J lost 5 bases, with 15 bases between them. The CDR3 has 13 residues. CDR1 SGHAT and CDR2 FQNNGV come from the germline V gene. The CDR3, as DNA: TGTGCCAGCAACTCCCTTTCAGGGCACGAGCAGTACTTC. It translates to CASNSLSGHEQYF.

The rearrangement uses TRBV2 and TRBJ1-2; 7 bases fit TRBD1. After removal of 1 base from V and 5 bases from J, the junction contained 7 bases not matched to a gene. This CDR3 contains 15 residues. The V gene's germline CDR1 is SNHLY and CDR2 FYNNEI. CDR3 loop: CASSEGQGVSYGYTF. The CDR3, as DNA: TGTGCCAGCAGTGAAGGACAGGGCGTTTCATATGGCTACACCTTC.

This CDR3 is CASSLALAGALGTDTQYF. CDR3 coding DNA: TGTGCCAGCAGCTTGGCTCTAGCGGGAGCTCTGGGGACAGATACGCAGTATTTT. The J gene is TRBJ2-3, the V gene TRBV5-6; the match to TRBD2 covers 10 bases. Trimming removed 0 bases from V and 3 bases from J; junction bases left unmatched: 10. The CDR3 is made up of 18 amino acids. Germline V lookup: CDR1 SGHDT, CDR2 YYEEEE.

The V and J genes are TRBV5-4 and TRBJ1-1; TRBD1 matches at 7 bases. The germline CDR1 and CDR2 sequences are SGHNT and YYREEE (reference sequence). V shed 5 bases, J shed 1 base, and the junction held 8 bases outside the gene matches. This CDR3 is 15 amino acids long. CDR3 bases: TGTGCCAGCAGGATTGCCGGGACAGAGAACACTGAAGCTTTCTTT. This codes for CASRIAGTENTEAFF.

The CDR3 is CASSLEGYQPQHF. In DNA, the CDR3 is TGTGCCAGCAGCCTGGAGGGATATCAGCCCCAGCATTTT. This rearrangement joins TRBV6-1 to TRBJ1-5; D is undetermined. The germline V gene encodes CDR1 MNHNS and CDR2 SASEGT. Trimming took off 6 bases at V and 5 bases at J, with 11 bases between the two ends. The CDR3 totals 13 residues.

The chain has TRBV13 and TRBJ1-5, with D unclear. This CDR3 has 12 amino acids. V dropped 0 bases and J dropped 6 bases, with 3 bases sitting between them. CDR1 PRHDT and CDR2 FYEKMQ come from the germline V gene (reference sequence). The CDR3 DNA reads TGTGCCAGCAGCTTAGGCGGTCAGCCCCAGCATTTT. Translating gives CASSLGGQPQHF.

This clone was counted a few times. The chain recombines TRBV30 with TRBJ1-6, with D tentatively TRBD1 (5 bases). Germline CDR1 GTSNPN, CDR2 SVGIG (reference sequence). V was clipped by 0 bases and J by 7 bases, with 13 bases between them. This CDR3 contains 15 residues. CDR3 residues: CAWSVRAGKNSPLHF. The CDR3, as DNA: TGTGCCTGGAGTGTCCGGGCAGGGAAAAATTCACCCCTCCACTTT.

The rearrangement joins TRBV7-8 to TRBJ1-5; maybe TRBD1 (6 bases). CDR3 size: 18 residues. Per the germline V gene, CDR1 is SGHVS and CDR2 is FQNEAQ. V was pared by 1 base and J by 4 bases, with 20 bases between. The CDR3, as DNA: TGTGCCAGCAGCTTAGACAGGGTGTCTGTTAGTAGTAATCAGCCCCAGCATTTT. Translated, it gives CASSLDRVSVSSNQPQHF.

This chain links TRBV5-5 with TRBJ2-7; D call uncertain. Germline CDR1 is SGHKS and CDR2 is YYEKEE (reference sequence). Between the trimmed V and J ends, which lost 2 bases and 3 bases, there was a span of 9 bases. The CDR3 has 13 amino acids. The DNA of the CDR3 is TGTGCCAGCAGCTTAAAAATCTTCTACGAGCAGTACTTC. It codes for CASSLKIFYEQYF.